The 5 T cell receptor beta chains listed next were all sequenced from one sample in a study of identical twins. TCRdb re-called the 5' RACE reads through MiXCR, storing one row per CDR3 protein. This sample has more than 600,000 distinct CDR3 sequences; roughly 18% occur once, and the top ten carry less than 15%. These data also formed part of another study, on T cells expressing NK-cell markers.

Material for sequencing was PBMCs. The source of these receptors is a woman younger than 35 in good health.

The rearrangement links TRBV6-5 to TRBJ1-1, with 7 bases that match TRBD1. Germline CDR1 and CDR2: MNHEY and SVGAGI. The CDR3 sequence is 13 residues long. Unmatched junction bases numbered 7, after V lost 2 bases and J lost 10 bases. The CDR3 DNA follows: TGTGCCAGCAGTTACACTCCAGGGGGGATAGCTTTCTTT. Protein product: CASSYTPGGIAFF.

This clonotype was observed at least ten times. The V call is TRBV3-1, the J call TRBJ1-5; 9 nucleotides line up with TRBD1. Trimming cost V 4 bases and J 6 bases; bases outside gene matches: 7. CDR1 and CDR2 (germline): LGHDT, YNNKEL (reference sequence). The CDR3 is made up of 15 amino acids. The chain's CDR3 is CASSLGTGLGQPQHF. The DNA of the CDR3 is TGTGCCAGCAGCCTCGGGACAGGGCTCGGTCAGCCCCAGCATTTT.

A few counts support this clonotype. The chain uses TRBV20-1 and TRBJ1-1, with a weak D call TRBD1 (6 bases). Germline CDR1 reads DFQATT; CDR2 reads SNEGSKA (reference sequence). Trimming took off 4 bases at V and 0 bases at J, with 9 bases between the two ends. The CDR3 runs to 13 residues. CDR3 DNA sequence: TGCAGTGCTAAGGAGGGGGTGAACACTGAAGCTTTCTTT. It yields the protein CSAKEGVNTEAFF.

This clonotype was detected only a few times. V usage is TRBV20-1 and J usage is TRBJ2-1, with 10 bases matching TRBD1. In germline, CDR1 is DFQATT, CDR2 SNEGSKA (reference sequence). V was clipped by 5 bases and J by 3 bases; unmatched bases: 1. The CDR3 runs to 13 residues. The CDR3 nucleotides are TGCAGTGCTTGGACAGGGGGCTACAATGAGCAGTTCTTC. It is translated as CSAWTGGYNEQFF.

This chain connects TRBV20-1 to TRBJ2-2; 14 bases line up with TRBD2. This CDR3 has 18 residues. V shed 3 bases, J shed 7 bases, and the junction held 13 bases outside the gene matches. Germline CDR1 DFQATT, CDR2 SNEGSKA (reference sequence). CDR3 in DNA: TGCAGTGCTAGTAGGGAACCCGGGACTAGCGGGAGTATCGGGGAGCTGTTTTTT. It is translated as CSASREPGTSGSIGELFF.